This T cell receptor beta chain derives from a study of cytomegalovirus exposure and HLA in healthy donors. The CDR3 is 14 residues long. The germline CDR1 and CDR2 sequences are MNHEY and SVGAGI. V lost 2 bases to trimming and J lost 1 base, with 8 bases between them. Study results and caveats: Presence/absence analyses took donor sequencing depth as roughly uniform.

The PCR had 60 Vbeta and 13 Jbeta primers. The method was immunoSEQ multiplex PCR; TCRdb's version includes in-frame clones alone and lacks a portion of them. The table shows 160,000 or so clones, with roughly 87% occurring only once. As to this clone: Its cognate antigen is unknown.

Specimen: PBMCs. The chain joins TRBV6-5 to TRBJ1-1, with no clear D. The clonotype originates from a woman in her 30s in good health and CMV-seronegative. CDR3 in amino acids: CASSYNPSNTEAFF. Written as DNA, the CDR3 is TGTGCCAGCAGTTACAATCCGTCGAACACTGAAGCTTTCTTT.